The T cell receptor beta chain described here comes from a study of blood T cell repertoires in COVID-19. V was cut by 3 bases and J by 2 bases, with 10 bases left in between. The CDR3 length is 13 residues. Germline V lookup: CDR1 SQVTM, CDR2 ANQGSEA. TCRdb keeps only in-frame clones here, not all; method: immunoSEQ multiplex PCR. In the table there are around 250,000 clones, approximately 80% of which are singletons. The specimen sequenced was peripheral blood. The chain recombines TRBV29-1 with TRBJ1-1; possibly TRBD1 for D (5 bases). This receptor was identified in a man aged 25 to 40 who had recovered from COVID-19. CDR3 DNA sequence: TGCAGCGTTGAGCGGCAGGGAAACACTGAAGCTTTCTTT. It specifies CSVERQGNTEAFF.